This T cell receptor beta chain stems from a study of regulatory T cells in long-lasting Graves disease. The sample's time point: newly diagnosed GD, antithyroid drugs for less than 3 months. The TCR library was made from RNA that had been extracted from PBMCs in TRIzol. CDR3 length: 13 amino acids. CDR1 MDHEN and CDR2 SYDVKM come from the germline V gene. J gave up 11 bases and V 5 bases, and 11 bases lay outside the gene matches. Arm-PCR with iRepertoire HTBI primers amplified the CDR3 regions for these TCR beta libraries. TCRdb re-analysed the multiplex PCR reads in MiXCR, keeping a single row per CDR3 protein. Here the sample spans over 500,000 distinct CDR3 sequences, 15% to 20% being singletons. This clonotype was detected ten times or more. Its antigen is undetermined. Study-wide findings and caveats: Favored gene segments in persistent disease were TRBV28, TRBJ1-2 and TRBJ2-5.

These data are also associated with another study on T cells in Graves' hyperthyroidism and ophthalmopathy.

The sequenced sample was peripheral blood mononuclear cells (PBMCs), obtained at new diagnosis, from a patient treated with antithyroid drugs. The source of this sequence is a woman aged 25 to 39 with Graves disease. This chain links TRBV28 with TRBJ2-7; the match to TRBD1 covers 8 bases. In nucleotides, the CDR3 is TGTGCCAGCAGTCTCCCTCCGGGACAGGAGGAGTACTTC. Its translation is CASSLPPGQEEYF.